Listed here is a single T cell receptor beta chain. The antigen is unknown. This sample was taken from a study of Graves' ophthalmopathy and Graves' hyperthyroidism. Study results and limitations: Also, most clonotypes expanded in the thyroid above 0.001 frequency appeared in blood. For predicting ophthalmopathy progression, the model had approximately 70% sensitivity and 72.22% specificity.

In germline, CDR1 is SEHNR, CDR2 FQNEAQ (reference sequence). This CDR3 spans 14 amino acids. V lost 5 bases, J lost 2 bases, and 9 bases lay in between. RNA transcripts provided the template for amplifying TCR beta CDR3 regions. HTBI primers were used in a first-round RT-PCR, which preceded a second-round multiplex PCR. Via MiXCR, TCRdb re-called the multiplex PCR reads, giving one row per CDR3 protein. The sample records 200,000 to 300,000 distinct CDR3 sequences, approximately 42% being singletons. The authors diagnosed from clinical symptoms, serum thyroxine, TRAb, thyroid ultrasound and orbital computed tomography.

The chain combines TRBV7-9 with TRBJ2-2; D gene unclear. Input material: peripheral blood. The receptor comes from an adult man with Graves' ophthalmopathy. For the CDR3, the DNA is TGTGCCAGCAGCGCAGAAGCTAACACCGGGGAGCTGTTTTTT. Translation gives CASSAEANTGELFF.